These 21 T cell receptor beta chains were sequenced from one sample in a study of blood T cell repertoires in COVID-19. Method: immunoSEQ multiplex PCR; TCRdb's copy keeps in-frame clones and lacks some. Found here are tens of thousands of clones, 65% to 85% of them singletons; the top ten hold more than 2.5%. Specimen: peripheral blood. The source is an elderly man with active or convalescent COVID-19.

The rearrangement joins TRBV19 to TRBJ2-2, with 8 bases identical to TRBD2. The J segment lost 4 bases and the V segment lost 9 bases, leaving 19 bases of the junction unmatched. The germline CDR1 and CDR2 sequences are LNHDA and SQIVND (reference sequence). The CDR3 totals 18 residues. The CDR3 spells CASRPGGGMYVLTGELFF. The CDR3 DNA is TGTGCCAGCCGCCCGGGCGGGGGGATGTACGTTCTCACCGGGGAGCTGTTTTTT. The whole variable domain, filled in from reference TRBV19 and TRBJ2-2, reads DGGITQSPKYLFRKEGQNVTLSCEQNLNHDAMYWYRQDPGQGLRLIYYSQIVNDFQKGDIAEGYSVSREKKESFPLTVTSAQKNPTAFYLCASRPGGGMYVLTGELFFGEGSRLTVL.

The rearrangement links TRBV27 to TRBJ2-2; possible D gene TRBD1, 6 bases. V was shortened by 5 bases and J by 2 bases, with 18 bases between the two germline ends. The CDR3 has 17 amino acids. The germline V gene encodes CDR1 MNHEY and CDR2 SMNVEV (reference sequence). The CDR3 is CASSKKFTGFNTGELFF. The DNA for the CDR3 is TGTGCCAGCAGTAAAAAGTTCACAGGGTTCAACACCGGGGAGCTGTTTTTT.

The chain is built from TRBV28 and TRBJ2-7, with D tentatively TRBD2 (6 bases). V lost 5 bases and J 1 base, leaving 12 bases between the germline ends. The CDR3 runs 14 residues. CDR1 and CDR2 from the germline V gene are MDHEN and SYDVKM. The CDR3 DNA reads TGTGCCAGCAGTCTACCCGGGACTTCCTACGAGCAGTACTTC. It is translated as CASSLPGTSYEQYF.

V usage is TRBV4-3 and J usage is TRBJ1-4; TRBD1 might be the D (5 bases). The CDR3 is 16 amino acids. The germline V gene has CDR1 LGHNA and CDR2 YSLEER. V gave up 4 bases and J gave up 1 base, with 13 bases separating them. The CDR3 coding sequence is TGCGCCAGCAGCCGAGCCCCAGGGTTAACTAATGAAAAACTGTTTTTT. Translated, it gives CASSRAPGLTNEKLFF.

The J gene is TRBJ2-7, the V gene TRBV21-1; the listed D gene, TRBD2, was not tested against the DNA. TRBV21-1 is a recognized pseudogene. This CDR3 is 11 amino acids long. This CDR3 reads CASGRLGEQYF. The CDR3 DNA sequence: TGTGCCAGCGGTCGACTGGGCGAGCAGTACTTC.

The chain joins TRBV29-1 to TRBJ2-3; 10 bases match TRBD1. The CDR3 has 14 amino acids. The trim removed 3 bases at V and 4 bases at J, leaving 4 bases unmatched. Germline V CDR1 and CDR2: SQVTM, ANQGSEA. This CDR3 is CSVEGGQGADTQYF. The CDR3 DNA reads TGCAGCGTTGAGGGTGGACAGGGGGCAGATACGCAGTATTTT.

The chain carries TRBV6-5 and TRBJ1-1; tentatively, D is TRBD1 (5 bases). The CDR3 is 15 residues long. The V end lost 5 bases, the J end lost 0 bases, and 13 bases lay between the germline ends. Germline CDR1 reads MNHEY; CDR2 reads SVGAGI. The CDR3 protein is CASSPFHRMNTEAFF. The CDR3 region has the DNA TGTGCCAGCAGTCCGTTTCACAGGATGAACACTGAAGCTTTCTTT.

This chain joins TRBV13 and TRBJ1-2; tentatively, D is TRBD1 (5 bases). The CDR3 spans 13 residues. Trimming took off 3 bases at V and 7 bases at J, with 12 bases between the two ends. CDR1 is PRHDT, CDR2 FYEKMQ, per germline (reference sequence). CDR3 bases: TGTGCCAGCAGCTTCGACAGAAGGGTTGGCTACACCTTC. Protein product: CASSFDRRVGYTF.

This chain uses TRBV5-1 with TRBJ2-7, with 7 bases matching TRBD1. The V and J ends lost 0 bases and 5 bases, in that order; junction bases with no gene match: 8. The CDR3 is 15 residues long. The germline gives CDR1 SGHRS, CDR2 YFSETQ. In DNA, the CDR3 is TGCGCCAGCAGCTTGGTAGGGGGCCAAACCCACGAGCAGTACTTC. It specifies CASSLVGGQTHEQYF.

This clone was seen only once. This chain connects TRBV6-5 to TRBJ1-6; D gene unclear. Trimming cost V 8 bases and J 3 bases, with 11 bases left between them. The CDR3 is made up of 14 amino acids. Germline V gives CDR1 MNHEY, CDR2 SVGAGI. CDR3 amino acids: CASLSGSYNSPLHF. The CDR3 nucleotides read TGTGCCAGCTTATCCGGTAGCTATAATTCACCCCTCCACTTT.

This chain joins TRBV30 and TRBJ2-2; a weak D match, TRBD1 (6 bases). This CDR3 spans 11 amino acids. V was trimmed by 2 bases and J by 15 bases, leaving 13 bases between them. In germline, CDR1 is GTSNPN, CDR2 SVGIG (reference sequence). The CDR3 DNA sequence: TGTGCCTGGAGTAATGAGGGGGTTATGTTTTTT. Translating it yields CAWSNEGVMFF.

The chain combines TRBV7-2 with TRBJ1-1; 8 bases agree with TRBD1. Trimming removed 5 bases from V and 5 bases from J; junction bases left unmatched: 10. The CDR3 is made up of 15 amino acids. Germline V CDR1 and CDR2: SGHTA, FQGNSA. CDR3 in amino acids: CASSPGQGSWTEAFF. The CDR3 DNA reads TGTGCCAGCAGCCCCGGACAGGGTAGTTGGACTGAAGCTTTCTTT. Filled out from reference TRBV7-2 and TRBJ1-1, the complete variable domain reads GAGVSQSPSNKVTEKGKDVELRCDPISGHTALYWYRQSLGQGLEFLIYFQGNSAPDKSGLPSDRFSAERTGGSVSTLTIQRTQQEDSAVYLCASSPGQGSWTEAFFGQGTRLTVV.

V gene TRBV19 combines with J gene TRBJ1-5; the match to TRBD1 covers 7 bases. With 0 bases clipped from V and 11 bases from J, the junction kept 7 bases outside the gene matches. The CDR3 runs to 14 residues. CDR1 and CDR2 from the germline V gene are LNHDA and SQIVND (reference sequence). The CDR3 reads CASSIDRVGTAQHF. The CDR3 bases are TGTGCCAGTAGTATAGACCGAGTAGGGACAGCCCAGCATTTT.

The chain employs TRBV5-6 and TRBJ2-7, with 8 positions matching TRBD2. Per germline, CDR1 SGHDT and CDR2 YYEEEE. The CDR3 sequence is 15 residues long. The V segment lost 4 bases and the J segment 5 bases; nucleotides outside the gene matches: 11. CDR3 sequence reads: CASSQIGTRVDEQYF. The DNA for the CDR3 is TGTGCCAGCAGCCAGATCGGGACTAGAGTCGACGAGCAGTACTTC. The full variable domain, rest sourced from reference TRBV5-6 and TRBJ2-7, is DAGVTQSPTHLIKTRGQQVTLRCSPKSGHDTVSWYQQALGQGPQFIFQYYEEEERQRGNFPDRFSGHQFPNYSSELNVNALLLGDSALYLCASSQIGTRVDEQYFGPGTRLTVT.

The chain is built from TRBV7-9 and TRBJ2-7, with 9 bases aligning to TRBD2. The CDR3 covers 14 residues. Germline V gene data show CDR1 as SEHNR and CDR2 as FQNEAQ (reference sequence). J gave up 6 bases and V 5 bases, and 8 bases lay outside the gene matches. The CDR3 region is CASSPGTSFLEQYF. DNA of the CDR3: TGTGCCAGCAGCCCCGGGACTAGCTTTCTCGAGCAGTACTTC.

The rearrangement links TRBV5-6 to TRBJ2-7; D is undetermined. V gave up 0 bases and J gave up 3 bases, with 7 bases separating them. The CDR3 totals 13 residues. Germline lookup yields CDR1 SGHDT and CDR2 YYEEEE. The CDR3 reads CASSLVGGYEQYF. The CDR3 DNA follows: TGTGCCAGCAGCTTGGTAGGCGGCTACGAGCAGTACTTC.

The rearrangement links TRBV12-3 or TRBV12-4 to TRBJ2-2; D perhaps matches TRBD1 (6 bases). Trimming cost V 7 bases and J 7 bases, with 10 bases left between them. This CDR3 comprises 12 residues. The CDR3 nucleotides are TGTGCCAGCACCAGGGGCAACGGGGAGCTGTTTTTT. Protein product: CASTRGNGELFF.

The V gene is TRBV10-3, the J gene TRBJ2-7, with 9 bases fitting TRBD1. CDR1 ENHRY and CDR2 SYGVKD come from the germline V gene. This CDR3 is built from 14 residues. Trimming removed 3 bases from V and 1 base from J; junction bases left unmatched: 1. CDR3 nucleotide sequence: TGTGCCATCAGTGATGGACAGGGGTCCTACGAGCAGTACTTC. This codes for CAISDGQGSYEQYF.

The V and J genes are TRBV18 and TRBJ1-2; 10 bases match TRBD1. This CDR3 is built from 15 residues. CDR1 is KGHSH and CDR2 is LQKENI in the germline V gene. With V trimmed by 6 bases and J by 7 bases, 11 bases remained unmatched. The CDR3 is CASSPTTGTGAGYTF. CDR3 DNA sequence: TGTGCCAGCTCCCCTACGACCGGGACAGGGGCTGGCTACACCTTC.

V usage is TRBV3-1 (or the pseudogene TRBV3-2) and J usage is TRBJ2-3; 12 nucleotides line up with TRBD2. Germline-derived CDR1 and CDR2 are LGHDT and YNNKEL (reference sequence). CDR3 size: 15 residues. V dropped 6 bases and J dropped 1; count of bases not matched to a gene: 2. CDR3 sequence: CASSLAGGRTDTQYF. CDR3 in DNA: TGTGCCAGCAGTCTAGCGGGGGGGCGCACAGATACGCAGTATTTT.

The genes are TRBV10-3 and TRBJ2-2; possibly TRBD1 for D (5 bases). The CDR3 is 17 amino acids. CDR1 is ENHRY and CDR2 is SYGVKD in the germline V gene. Trimming removed 10 bases at V and 0 bases at J, with 21 bases between. For the CDR3, the DNA is TGTGCCAGTCACCCCCGGACGACAGTGGCGAACACCGGGGAGCTGTTTTTT. The encoded protein is CASHPRTTVANTGELFF.